These T cell receptor beta chains were read from a single sample in a study of lung T cells in sarcoidosis with Löfgren's syndrome. TCRdb re-called the reads through MiXCR, storing one row per CDR3 protein. The repertoire includes 15,000 to 25,000 distinct CDR3 sequences, 21% of them detected once, and 0.75% to 0.95% sits in the top ten. Material for sequencing was CD4+ T cells from bronchoalveolar lavage. The receptors derive from a human donor with sarcoidosis (Löfgren's syndrome or another form), or a control subject (not recorded which). Each CDR3 is given without its conserved first and last residue. The order of the fields is CDR3 protein, J gene, V gene, clone size. The listing skips clone size in some rows; elsewhere it reads once, few, many or a size class.

CDR3 protein: ASSYPLAGGRTEQY
J gene: TRBJ2-7
V gene: TRBV6-2/TRBV6-3
clone size: medium-sized

CDR3 protein: SARVQHTEAF
J gene: TRBJ1-1
V gene: TRBV20-1
clone size: many

CDR3 protein: ASGDYLAGKETQY
J gene: TRBJ2-5
V gene: TRBV12-3/TRBV12-4
clone size: -

CDR3 protein: ASSQLRGMRTDTQY
J gene: TRBJ2-3
V gene: TRBV14
clone size: -

CDR3 protein: ATSDRRLAGTDTRY
J gene: TRBJ2-3
V gene: TRBV24-1
clone size: -

CDR3 protein: AWSPGYEQY
J gene: TRBJ2-7
V gene: TRBV30
clone size: -

CDR3 protein: ASSPRTGSNQPQH
J gene: TRBJ1-5
V gene: TRBV5-1
clone size: many

CDR3 protein: ASSQERGVYTEAF
J gene: TRBJ1-1
V gene: TRBV4-1
clone size: once

CDR3 protein: ASSFSSGTSYEQY
J gene: TRBJ2-7
V gene: TRBV12-3/TRBV12-4
clone size: -

CDR3 protein: ASSQEKDTQY
J gene: TRBJ2-3
V gene: TRBV4-2
clone size: medium-sized

CDR3 protein: GSSLWDRGQPQH
J gene: TRBJ1-5
V gene: TRBV28
clone size: once

CDR3 protein: ASGLGAGVF
J gene: TRBJ2-1
V gene: TRBV12-5
clone size: -

CDR3 protein: ASSWTSGDSDTQY
J gene: TRBJ2-3
V gene: TRBV11-1
clone size: few

CDR3 protein: ASSTGDKNIQY
J gene: TRBJ2-4
V gene: TRBV7-9
clone size: few

CDR3 protein: ASSGQSNQPQH
J gene: TRBJ1-5
V gene: TRBV18
clone size: -

CDR3 protein: ASSSLGSSYNEQF
J gene: TRBJ2-1
V gene: TRBV7-7
clone size: many

CDR3 protein: SARLRERDTQY
J gene: TRBJ2-3
V gene: TRBV29-1
clone size: -

CDR3 protein: ASSPDRGQQF
J gene: TRBJ2-1
V gene: TRBV6-1
clone size: medium-sized

CDR3 protein: ASSQSSGQETQY
J gene: TRBJ2-5
V gene: TRBV4-2
clone size: few

CDR3 protein: SARRRSYNEQF
J gene: TRBJ2-1
V gene: TRBV20-1
clone size: medium-sized

CDR3 protein: ASSLAGEMSHEQY
J gene: TRBJ2-7
V gene: TRBV5-4
clone size: few

CDR3 protein: SARADNEQF
J gene: TRBJ2-1
V gene: TRBV20-1
clone size: medium-sized

CDR3 protein: ASSPTIAGGTDTQY
J gene: TRBJ2-3
V gene: TRBV7-3
clone size: many

CDR3 protein: ASRRDRNTEAF
J gene: TRBJ1-1
V gene: TRBV2
clone size: many

CDR3 protein: SAYRDRGLDEQY
J gene: TRBJ2-7
V gene: TRBV20-1
clone size: many

CDR3 protein: ASSLAGGYNEQF
J gene: TRBJ2-1
V gene: TRBV11-2
clone size: many

CDR3 protein: ASTQGGSNTEAF
J gene: TRBJ1-1
V gene: TRBV28
clone size: many

CDR3 protein: AISVGRPTYEQY
J gene: TRBJ2-7
V gene: TRBV10-3
clone size: few

CDR3 protein: ASSLRFDYEQY
J gene: TRBJ2-7
V gene: TRBV27
clone size: medium-sized

CDR3 protein: ASRPSGGLNTEAF
J gene: TRBJ1-1
V gene: TRBV5-1
clone size: many

CDR3 protein: ASSILDGDQPQH
J gene: TRBJ1-5
V gene: TRBV19
clone size: -